The 12 T cell receptor beta chains in this list originate from one sample, sequenced in a study of blood T cell repertoires in COVID-19 (dated by TCRdb to 2018 to 2021). The receptor library was made with the immunoSEQ multiplex PCR assay. TCRdb obtained this table from immuneACCESS and retained in-frame rearrangements with V and J assigned. These tables miss some clones; where compared with another copy, unresolved V genes account for less than half of the shortfall, and the remainder is unexplained. This sample has 250,000 or so clones in its table, and 60% to 75% of those were observed once. Around 3.4% of the sample is in the top ten clones. Material: peripheral blood. Source of these receptors: a woman aged 80 or over with acute or convalescent COVID-19.

There are a few counts of this clone. A read error may produce the germline difference seen at one junction end. This rearrangement joins TRBV18 to TRBJ2-1; tentative D call: TRBD1 (6 bases). Germline V gene lookup returns CDR1 KGHSH and CDR2 LQKENI. CDR3 length: 18 amino acids. This CDR3 reads CASSPPYKDRPGNNEQFF. CDR3 coding DNA: TGTGCCAGCTCTCCACCTTATAAAGACAGGCCGGGGAACAATGAGCAGTTCTTC.

This clone was recorded once. The chain couples TRBV5-4 to TRBJ1-1; D may be TRBD1 (6 bases). V lost 0 bases and J 7 bases, leaving 10 bases between the germline ends. The length of the CDR3 is 13 residues. CDR1 is SGHNT and CDR2 is YYREEE in the germline V gene (reference sequence). CDR3 protein: CASSLDRALEAFF. CDR3 DNA: TGTGCCAGCAGCTTGGACAGGGCCCTTGAAGCTTTCTTT.

The chain joins TRBV29-1 to TRBJ1-1; 7 positions match TRBD1. The CDR3 length is 13 residues. J was trimmed by 3 bases and V by 5 bases; bases with no gene match: 6. CDR1 is SQVTM and CDR2 is ANQGSEA in the germline V gene. CDR3 sequence: CSVMRGQDTEAFF. CDR3 coding DNA: TGCAGCGTTATGAGGGGGCAGGACACTGAAGCTTTCTTT.

This clone was recorded a few times. V gene TRBV19 combines with J gene TRBJ2-3, with unresolved D. The CDR3 consists of 15 residues. V was clipped by 1 base and J by 3 bases, with 11 bases between them. Germline assignment: CDR1 LNHDA and CDR2 SQIVND (reference sequence). As DNA, the CDR3 is TGTGCCAGTAGTATAGGAGCTCGAACTACAGATACGCAGTATTTT. Residues: CASSIGARTTDTQYF. Using reference TRBV19 and TRBJ2-3 for the parts outside the CDR3, the full variable domain is DGGITQSPKYLFRKEGQNVTLSCEQNLNHDAMYWYRQDPGQGLRLIYYSQIVNDFQKGDIAEGYSVSREKKESFPLTVTSAQKNPTAFYLCASSIGARTTDTQYFGPGTRLTVL.

The rearrangement joins TRBV10-3 to TRBJ1-1, with 12 bases that match TRBD1. Looked up from germline, CDR1 is ENHRY and CDR2 is SYGVKD. J gave up 6 bases and V 3 bases, and 14 bases lay outside the gene matches. This CDR3 has 18 residues. CDR3 residues: CAISDRNGQGQGASEAFF. The DNA for the CDR3 is TGTGCCATCAGTGATCGTAATGGACAGGGACAGGGGGCTTCTGAAGCTTTCTTT.

This clone was recorded only once. V usage is TRBV6-5 and J usage is TRBJ1-2; 8 bases align to TRBD1. Germline CDR1 and CDR2: MNHEY and SVGAGI. The CDR3 has 15 amino acids. Losses at the gene ends were 5 bases for V and 0 bases for J; bases not matched to a gene: 5. This CDR3 is CASSTQGEANYGYTF. The CDR3 DNA sequence: TGTGCCAGCAGTACACAGGGGGAAGCTAACTATGGCTACACCTTC.

The chain couples TRBV10-3 to TRBJ2-3; 8 bases align to TRBD1. The length of the CDR3 is 14 residues. Per germline, CDR1 ENHRY and CDR2 SYGVKD. Trimming took 6 bases from V and 3 from J; bases not matched to a gene: 5. The CDR3: CAIRSTGETDTQYF. CDR3 in DNA: TGTGCCATCAGATCGACAGGGGAAACAGATACGCAGTATTTT.

The V and J genes are TRBV6-2 or TRBV6-3 and TRBJ2-1; 7 bases align to TRBD1. The ends lost 2 bases at V and 7 bases at J; junction bases unmatched: 8. Looked up from germline, CDR1 is MNHEY and CDR2 is SVGEGT. This CDR3 region has 15 residues. The CDR3 DNA follows: TGTGCCAGCAGTTACAACAGGGGAATTAGTAATGAGCAGTTCTTC. This encodes CASSYNRGISNEQFF.

The chain joins TRBV11-3 to TRBJ1-1, with 8 bases aligning to TRBD1. Germline CDR1 is SGHNT and CDR2 is YENEEA. The V gene end was trimmed by 1 base and the J gene end by 1 base; junction bases not matched to a gene: 2. This CDR3 contains 15 residues. The CDR3 region has the DNA TGTGCCAGCAGCTTAGGGACAGGGCGGAACACTGAAGCTTTCTTT. Its protein is CASSLGTGRNTEAFF. Supplemented by reference TRBV11-3 and TRBJ1-1, the full variable domain reads EAGVVQSPRYKIIEKKQPVAFWCNPISGHNTLYWYLQNLGQGPELLIRYENEEAVDDSQLPKDRFSAERLKGVDSTLKIQPAELGDSAVYLCASSLGTGRNTEAFFGQGTRLTVV.

V gene TRBV27 combines with J gene TRBJ1-1; D possibly corresponds to TRBD1 (6 bases). The CDR3 spans 14 residues. V lost 6 bases, J lost 5 bases, and 16 bases lay in between. Germline CDR1 MNHEY, CDR2 SMNVEV (reference sequence). Here the CDR3 reads CASSRGQRGTEAFF. The DNA of the CDR3 is TGTGCCAGCAGCCGGGGGCAGCGGGGGACTGAAGCTTTCTTT.

This clone has ten or more counts. The chain couples TRBV5-1 to TRBJ1-2, with D perhaps TRBD1 (6 bases). Trimming removed 4 bases at V and 1 base at J, with 8 bases between. CDR1 SGHRS and CDR2 YFSETQ come from the germline V gene. This CDR3 is 13 amino acids long. DNA for the CDR3: TGCGCCAGCAGCCAGGACAGTAACTATGGCTACACCTTC. Encoded protein: CASSQDSNYGYTF. The variable domain in full, completed from reference TRBV5-1 and TRBJ1-2, reads KAGVTQTPRYLIKTRGQQVTLSCSPISGHRSVSWYQQTPGQGLQFLFEYFSETQRNKGNFPGRFSGRQFSNSRSEMNVSTLELGDSALYLCASSQDSNYGYTFGSGTRLTVV.

The sample holds a few counts of this clone. The chain uses TRBV12-3 or TRBV12-4 and TRBJ2-7; D not certain. The CDR3 is made up of 13 amino acids. V dropped 4 bases and J dropped 1 base, with 8 bases sitting between them. The CDR3 DNA sequence: TGTGCCAGCAGTTCGACTGGTTCCTACGAGCAGTACTTC. Encoded protein: CASSSTGSYEQYF.